The TCR beta chain under discussion was sequenced for a study of beta chain features in type 1 diabetes. Study results and limitations: Equally in patients and controls, shorter templates might have been favored by PCR.

The investigators reverse transcribed all of the isolated RNA, so they sequenced expressed TCRB transcripts. Clones were read by immunoSEQ multiplex PCR, and TCRdb kept only the in-frame ones, dropping some. The sample lists roughly 400,000 clones; approximately 15% were seen once. About this clone: Its antigen is currently unknown.

After removal of 7 bases from V and 9 bases from J, the junction contained 18 bases not matched to a gene. The CDR3 covers 16 residues. The germline V gene encodes CDR1 MGHRA and CDR2 YSYEKL. The V gene is TRBV4-1, the J gene TRBJ1-5, with 7 positions matching TRBD1. The source material was naive CD4+ T cells from blood. The source is a woman younger than 35 in good health. For the CDR3, the DNA is TGCGCCAGCACTTCACGGGTCGACAGGGATTCCGCGCCCCAGCATTTT. Its protein product is CASTSRVDRDSAPQHF.